This T cell receptor beta chain was sequenced for a study of CD8+ T cells in alopecia areata. Treatment reported: oral pan-JAK inhibitor, 5-10 mg twice daily. Per the germline V gene, CDR1 is SNHLY and CDR2 is FYNNEI. The CDR3 sequence is 11 residues long. V was shortened by 5 bases and J by 2 bases, with 2 bases between the two germline ends. Of note for this clone: The sample carries other DNA sequences with the same CDR3.

cDNA prepared by RNA extraction and subsequent reverse transcription served as the template for sequencing. Sequencing used immunoSEQ multiplex PCR; TCRdb keeps in-frame clones, though not all of them. This sample yields some 170,000 clones, of which roughly 63% are seen a single time; roughly 17% belongs to the top ten. This sample comprised CD4+ T cells sorted from blood, obtained at approximately week 61, from a patient treated with tofacitinib. V and J are TRBV2 and TRBJ2-3, with unresolved D. The TCR comes from a human donor with alopecia areata. Here the CDR3 DNA reads TGTGCCAGCAGTTTCACAGATACGCAGTATTTT. Its translation is CASSFTDTQYF.